This T cell receptor beta chain stems from a study of blood T cell repertoires in COVID-19. Method: immunoSEQ multiplex PCR; TCRdb's copy keeps in-frame clones and lacks some. The sample has about 210,000 clones, 80% to 85% seen once; the top ten hold over 4%. The TCR was taken from a woman in her 70s with COVID-19, enrolled during active disease. Material: peripheral blood.

The CDR3 sequence: CASSLDTLGPGEQFF. CDR3 coding DNA: TGTGCCAGCAGCCTAGACACCCTAGGCCCAGGGGAGCAGTTCTTC. This rearrangement joins TRBV11-1 to TRBJ2-1; a weak D match, TRBD1 (5 bases). Trimming pared 5 bases from V and 10 bases from J, leaving 21 bases between. Germline-derived CDR1 and CDR2 are SGHAT and FQDESV (reference sequence). CDR3 length: 15 residues.